The rows below give T cell receptor beta chains drawn from one sample of a study of graft-versus-host responses after intestinal transplantation. Some clones are missing from TCRdb's copy, which holds only in-frame ones; the method was immunoSEQ multiplex PCR. The sample has 80,000 to 95,000 clones, about 85% seen once. No cognate antigen is known for these TCRs. Sequenced here: unstimulated CD4+ T cells sorted from spleen or lymph node cells, sampled before transplant. The receptors stem from a human donor who was the organ donor for an intestinal transplant. Both conserved end residues are part of each CDR3. Fields, in order: J gene, V gene, D gene, CDR3 DNA, CDR3 protein. The D gene is left open where the match is weak.

j_call: TRBJ2-3
v_call: TRBV4-1
d_call: TRBD2
cdr3_nt: TGCGCCAGCAGCCCTCGGACTAGCGGTAGCACAGATACGCAGTATTTT
cdr3_aa: CASSPRTSGSTDTQYF

j_call: TRBJ2-1
v_call: TRBV7-3
d_call: TRBD1
cdr3_nt: TGTGCCAGCAGCTTAAACAGGGGTGAGCAGTTCTTC
cdr3_aa: CASSLNRGEQFF

j_call: TRBJ2-6
v_call: TRBV5-1
d_call: -
cdr3_nt: TGCGCCAGCAGCAGGGGTATACGGGTATCTGGGGCCAACGTCCTGACTTTC
cdr3_aa: CASSRGIRVSGANVLTF

j_call: TRBJ1-1
v_call: TRBV19
d_call: -
cdr3_nt: TGTGCCAGTAGTATACCCACAGGGTCGAACACTGAAGCTTTCTTT
cdr3_aa: CASSIPTGSNTEAFF

j_call: TRBJ2-3
v_call: TRBV9
d_call: -
cdr3_nt: TGTGCCAGCAGCGTAGGGGACTTGCTGTCCGCTAGCACAGATACGCAGTATTTT
cdr3_aa: CASSVGDLLSASTDTQYF

j_call: TRBJ1-3
v_call: TRBV7-6
d_call: -
cdr3_nt: TGTGCCAGCAGCTCCTATCGCGGGGGCGGACTTCCTGCTTCTGGAAACACCATATATTTT
cdr3_aa: CASSSYRGGGLPASGNTIYF

j_call: TRBJ1-4
v_call: TRBV28
d_call: -
cdr3_nt: TGTGCCAGCAGTTTACTTTCCGATGAAAAACTGTTTTTT
cdr3_aa: CASSLLSDEKLFF

j_call: TRBJ2-1
v_call: TRBV27
d_call: TRBD2
cdr3_nt: TGTGCCAGCAGACTTGGGCTAGCGGAATACAATGAGCAGTTCTTC
cdr3_aa: CASRLGLAEYNEQFF

j_call: TRBJ2-7
v_call: TRBV4-2
d_call: -
cdr3_nt: TGTGCCAGCAGCCAAGACGGGGTTAGGAGTTACGAGCAGTACTTC
cdr3_aa: CASSQDGVRSYEQYF

j_call: TRBJ2-7
v_call: TRBV28
d_call: -
cdr3_nt: TGTGCCAGCAGACAACCATCGTCCTACGAGCAGTACTTC
cdr3_aa: CASRQPSSYEQYF

j_call: TRBJ2-7
v_call: TRBV5-6
d_call: -
cdr3_nt: TGTGCCAGCAGCGAAATCGGACAGAGGCCCGAGCAGTACTTC
cdr3_aa: CASSEIGQRPEQYF

j_call: TRBJ1-2
v_call: TRBV19
d_call: -
cdr3_nt: TGTGCCAGTAGTATAGCGGGGGTTGGCAACTATGGCTACACCTTC
cdr3_aa: CASSIAGVGNYGYTF